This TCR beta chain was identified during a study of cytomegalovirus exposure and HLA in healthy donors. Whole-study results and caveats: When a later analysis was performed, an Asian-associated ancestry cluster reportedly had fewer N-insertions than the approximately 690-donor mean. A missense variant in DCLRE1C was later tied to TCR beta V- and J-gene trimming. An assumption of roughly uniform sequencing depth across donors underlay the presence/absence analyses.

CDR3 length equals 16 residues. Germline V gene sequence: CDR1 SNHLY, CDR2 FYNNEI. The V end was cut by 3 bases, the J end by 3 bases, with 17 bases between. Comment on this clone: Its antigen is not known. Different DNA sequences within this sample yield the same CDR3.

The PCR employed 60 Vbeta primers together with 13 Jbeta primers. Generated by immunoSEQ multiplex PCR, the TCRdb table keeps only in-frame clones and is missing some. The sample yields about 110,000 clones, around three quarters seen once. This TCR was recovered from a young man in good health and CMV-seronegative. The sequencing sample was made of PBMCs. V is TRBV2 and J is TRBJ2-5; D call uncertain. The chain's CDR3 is CASSDMISTAKETQYF. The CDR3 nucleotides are TGTGCCAGCAGTGACATGATCAGTACAGCTAAAGAGACCCAGTACTTC.